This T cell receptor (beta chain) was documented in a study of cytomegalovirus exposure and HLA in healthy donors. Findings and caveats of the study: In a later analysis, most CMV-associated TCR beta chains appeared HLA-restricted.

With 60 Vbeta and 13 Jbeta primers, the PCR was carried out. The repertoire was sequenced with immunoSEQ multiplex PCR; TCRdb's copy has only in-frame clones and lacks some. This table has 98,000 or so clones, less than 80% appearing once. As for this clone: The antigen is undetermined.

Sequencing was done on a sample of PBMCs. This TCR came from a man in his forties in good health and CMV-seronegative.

CDR3 coding DNA: TGTGCCACCAGAGTCAGGGGGACCGGGGAGCTGTTTTTT. Residues: CATRVRGTGELFF. The rearrangement links TRBV15 to TRBJ2-2; TRBD1 agrees at 7 bases. V lost 6 bases, J lost 5 bases, and 3 bases stayed unmatched. This CDR3 contains 13 residues. The germline CDR1 and CDR2 sequences are LNHNV and YYDKDF (reference sequence).